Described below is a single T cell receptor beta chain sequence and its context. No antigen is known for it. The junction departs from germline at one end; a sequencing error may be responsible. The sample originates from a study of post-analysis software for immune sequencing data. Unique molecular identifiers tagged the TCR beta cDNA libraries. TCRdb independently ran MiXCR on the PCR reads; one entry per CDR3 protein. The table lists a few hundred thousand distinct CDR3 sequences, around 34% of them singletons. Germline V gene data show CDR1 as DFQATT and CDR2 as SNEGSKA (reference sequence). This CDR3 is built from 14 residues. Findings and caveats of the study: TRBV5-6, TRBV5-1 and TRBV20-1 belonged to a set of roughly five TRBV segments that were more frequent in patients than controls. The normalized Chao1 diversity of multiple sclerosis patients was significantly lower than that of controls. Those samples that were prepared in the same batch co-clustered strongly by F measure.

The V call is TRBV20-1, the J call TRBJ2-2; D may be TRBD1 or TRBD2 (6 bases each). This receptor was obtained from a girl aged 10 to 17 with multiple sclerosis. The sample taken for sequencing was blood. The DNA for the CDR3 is TGCAGTGCCAAAAGGGGGGCAAACACCGGGGAGCGGTTTTTT. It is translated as CSAKRGANTGERFF.